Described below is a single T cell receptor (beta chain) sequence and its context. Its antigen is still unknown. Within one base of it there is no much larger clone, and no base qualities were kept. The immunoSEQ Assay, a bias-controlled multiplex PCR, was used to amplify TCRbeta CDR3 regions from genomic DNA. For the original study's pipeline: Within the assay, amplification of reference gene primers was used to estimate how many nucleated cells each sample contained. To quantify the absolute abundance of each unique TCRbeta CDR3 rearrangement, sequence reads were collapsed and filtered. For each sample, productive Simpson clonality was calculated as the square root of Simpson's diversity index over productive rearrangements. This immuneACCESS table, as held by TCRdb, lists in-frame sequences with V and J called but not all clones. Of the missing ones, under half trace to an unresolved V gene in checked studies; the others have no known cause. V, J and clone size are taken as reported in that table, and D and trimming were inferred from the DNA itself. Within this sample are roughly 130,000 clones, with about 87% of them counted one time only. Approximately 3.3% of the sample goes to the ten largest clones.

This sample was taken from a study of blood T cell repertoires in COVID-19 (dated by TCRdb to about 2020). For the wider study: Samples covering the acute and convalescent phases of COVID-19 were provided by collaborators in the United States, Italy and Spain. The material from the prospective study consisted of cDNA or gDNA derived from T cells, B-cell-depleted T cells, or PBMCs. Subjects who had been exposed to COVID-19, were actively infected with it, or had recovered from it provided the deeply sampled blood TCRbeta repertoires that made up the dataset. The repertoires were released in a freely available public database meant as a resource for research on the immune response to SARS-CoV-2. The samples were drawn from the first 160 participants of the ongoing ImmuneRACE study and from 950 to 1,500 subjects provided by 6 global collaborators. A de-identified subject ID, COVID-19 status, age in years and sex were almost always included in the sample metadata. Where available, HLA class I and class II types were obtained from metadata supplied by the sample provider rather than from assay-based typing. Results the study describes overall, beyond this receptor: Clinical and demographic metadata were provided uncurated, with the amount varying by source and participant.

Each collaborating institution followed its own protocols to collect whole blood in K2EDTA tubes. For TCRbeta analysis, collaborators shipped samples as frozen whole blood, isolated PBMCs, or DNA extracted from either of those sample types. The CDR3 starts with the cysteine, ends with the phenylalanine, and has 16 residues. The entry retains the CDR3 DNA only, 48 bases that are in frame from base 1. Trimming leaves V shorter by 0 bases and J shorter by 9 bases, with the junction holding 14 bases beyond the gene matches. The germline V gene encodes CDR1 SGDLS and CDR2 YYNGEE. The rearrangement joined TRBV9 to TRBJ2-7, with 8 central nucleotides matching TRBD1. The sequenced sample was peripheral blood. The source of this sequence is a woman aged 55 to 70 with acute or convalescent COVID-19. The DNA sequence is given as TGTGCCAGCAGCGTAGGATCCCAGGGGGCGTATCAGCCGCAGTACTTC. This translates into CASSVGSQGAYQPQYF.